The clone carrying this T cell receptor (beta chain) occurred many times. Its antigen is not identified. The CDR3 has 15 residues. The V gene's germline CDR1 is MDHEN and CDR2 SYDVKM. J gave up 4 bases and V 5 bases, and 10 bases lay outside the gene matches. The data originate from a study of Graves' ophthalmopathy and Graves' hyperthyroidism. Overall study context: Prior to any treatment, peripheral blood was collected at the time of initial diagnosis.

TCR beta CDR3 amplification used RNA transcripts. Amplification began with first-round RT-PCR using HTBI primers, then second-round multiplex PCR was performed. From the multiplex PCR reads, TCRdb called clonotypes with MiXCR, one entry per CDR3 protein. The repertoire consists of roughly 400,000 distinct CDR3 sequences, with around 20% occurring once and the leading ten covering 1.6%. Pregnant or lactating patients and those with other autoimmune diseases or uncontrolled infections were excluded. The PBMCs were taken from around 10 ml of fresh peripheral blood. Findings and limits, study-wide: The blood repertoire also included most expanded thyroid clonotypes above 0.001 frequency.

The chain links TRBV28 to TRBJ2-5; 7 nucleotides line up with TRBD1. The receptor's source is a woman aged 18-35 years with Graves' ophthalmopathy. The sample was peripheral blood. Written as DNA, the CDR3 is TGTGCCAGCAGTAAGACCAGGGGGTTCGGAGAGACCCAGTACTTC. As protein: CASSKTRGFGETQYF. Full variable domain (outside the CDR3, taken from reference TRBV28 and TRBJ2-5): DVKVTQSSRYLVKRTGEKVFLECVQDMDHENMFWYRQDPGLGLRLIYFSYDVKMKEKGDIPEGYSVSREKKERFSLILESASTNQTSMYLCASSKTRGFGETQYFGPGTRLLVL.